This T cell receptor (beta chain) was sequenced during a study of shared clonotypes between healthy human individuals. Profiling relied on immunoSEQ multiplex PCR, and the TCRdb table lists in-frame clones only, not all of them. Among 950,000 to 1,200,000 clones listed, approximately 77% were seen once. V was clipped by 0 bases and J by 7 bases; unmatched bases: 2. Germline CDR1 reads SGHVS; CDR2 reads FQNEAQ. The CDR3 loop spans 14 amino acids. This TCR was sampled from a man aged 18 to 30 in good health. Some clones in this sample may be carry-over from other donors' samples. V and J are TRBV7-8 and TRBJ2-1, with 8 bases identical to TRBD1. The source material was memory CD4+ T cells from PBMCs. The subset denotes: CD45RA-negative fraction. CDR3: CASSLAGTGNEQFF. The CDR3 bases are TGTGCCAGCAGCTTAGCGGGGACAGGAAATGAGCAGTTCTTC.